This TCR beta chain was captured in a study of T cells in Graves' hyperthyroidism and ophthalmopathy. RNA transcripts provided the source from which TCR beta CDR3 regions were amplified. First-round RT-PCR with HTBI primers amplified the TCR CDR3 region. One entry per CDR3 protein, called by TCRdb with MiXCR from the multiplex PCR reads. The data contain fewer than 350,000 distinct CDR3 sequences, 18% of them singletons. Details on this clonotype: The junction does not match germline at one end; this may be a read error.

The sample taken for sequencing was blood. The clonotype was recovered from a woman aged 45-65 years with Graves' hyperthyroidism.

Written as DNA, the CDR3 is TGCGCCAGCAGCTTGGCAGTCTTC. Its protein is CASSLAVF. V is TRBV5-1 and J is TRBJ2-4; no firm D call. The CDR3 has 8 residues. CDR1 and CDR2 (germline): SGHRS, YFSETQ.